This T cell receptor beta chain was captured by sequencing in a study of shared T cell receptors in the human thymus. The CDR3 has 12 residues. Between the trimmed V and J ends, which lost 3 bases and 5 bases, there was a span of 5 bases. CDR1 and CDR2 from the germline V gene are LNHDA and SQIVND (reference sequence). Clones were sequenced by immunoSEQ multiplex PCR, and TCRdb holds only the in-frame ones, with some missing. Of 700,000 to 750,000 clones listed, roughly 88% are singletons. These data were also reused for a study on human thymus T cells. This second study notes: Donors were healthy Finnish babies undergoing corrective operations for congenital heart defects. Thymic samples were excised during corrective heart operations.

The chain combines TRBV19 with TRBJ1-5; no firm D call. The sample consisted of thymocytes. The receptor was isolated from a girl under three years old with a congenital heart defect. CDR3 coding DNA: TGTGCCAGTAGTATGGGCTATCAGCCCCAGCATTTT. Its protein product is CASSMGYQPQHF.